This TCR beta chain comes out of a study of STAT5B mutations in CD4+ large granular lymphocyte leukemia. Study-wide results and limits: Top patient clones used TRBV06 genes more often: 8/27 versus 2/35 in controls. Without putative leukemic clones, patient CD4-sorted repertoires remained more clonal than healthy CD4+ repertoires.

The CDR3 covers 15 residues. Germline loops: CDR1 SGHDT, CDR2 YYEEEE. Trimming at V came to 4 bases and at J to 3 bases, leaving 10 bases not matched to a gene. Healthy controls were blood donor buffy coats. The protocol was immunoSEQ multiplex PCR, while the TCRdb copy is restricted to in-frame clones and leaves out a portion. The table shows about 26,000 clones, with over 70% occurring only once. Details on this clone: Its matching antigen is unknown.

This rearrangement joins TRBV5-6 to TRBJ2-7, with 7 bases that match TRBD1. This receptor was obtained from a human donor in good health. The material sequenced was CD4+ T cells from blood buffy coats. This CDR3 is CASSKPGQGDYEQYV. CDR3 in DNA: TGTGCCAGCAGCAAGCCGGGCCAGGGGGACTACGAGCAGTACGTC.